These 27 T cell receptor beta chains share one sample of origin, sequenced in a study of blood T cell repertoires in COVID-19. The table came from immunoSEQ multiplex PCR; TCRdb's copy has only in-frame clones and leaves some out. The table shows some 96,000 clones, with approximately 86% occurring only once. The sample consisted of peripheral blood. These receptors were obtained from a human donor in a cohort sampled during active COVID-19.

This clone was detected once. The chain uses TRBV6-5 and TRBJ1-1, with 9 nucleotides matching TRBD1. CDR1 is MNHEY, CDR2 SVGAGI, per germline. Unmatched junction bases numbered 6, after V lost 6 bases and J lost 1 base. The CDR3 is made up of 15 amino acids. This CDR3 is CASRWTGAENTEAFF. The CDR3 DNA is TGTGCCAGCAGGTGGACAGGGGCAGAGAACACTGAAGCTTTCTTT.

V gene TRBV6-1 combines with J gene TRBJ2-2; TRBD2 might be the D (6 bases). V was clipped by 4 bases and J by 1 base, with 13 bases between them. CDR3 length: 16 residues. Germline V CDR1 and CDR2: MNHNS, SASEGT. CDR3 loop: CASSVLPGLNTGELFF. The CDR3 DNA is TGTGCCAGCAGTGTCCTTCCGGGACTGAACACCGGGGAGCTGTTTTTT.

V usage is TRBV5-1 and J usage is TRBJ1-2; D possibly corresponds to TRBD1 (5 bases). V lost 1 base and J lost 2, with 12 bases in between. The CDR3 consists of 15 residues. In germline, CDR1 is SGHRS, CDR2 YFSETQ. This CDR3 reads CASSLREGKNYGYTF. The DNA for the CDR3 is TGCGCCAGCAGCTTGAGGGAGGGGAAAAACTATGGCTACACCTTC.

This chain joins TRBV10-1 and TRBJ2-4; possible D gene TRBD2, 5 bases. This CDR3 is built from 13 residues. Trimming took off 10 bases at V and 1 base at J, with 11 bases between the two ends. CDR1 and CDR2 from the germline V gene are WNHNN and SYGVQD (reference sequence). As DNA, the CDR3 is TGCGCCAATACCGGGGAGGCCAAAAACATTCAGTACTTC. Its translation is CANTGEAKNIQYF.

CDR3 nucleotide sequence: TGTGCCAGCAGCTTAGATTCAGGGTTCTACGAGCAGTACTTC. Its protein product is CASSLDSGFYEQYF. This chain links TRBV11-2 with TRBJ2-7; possibly TRBD1 for D (5 bases). This CDR3 region has 14 residues. V lost 0 bases, J lost 3 bases, and 9 bases lay in between. Germline assignment: CDR1 SGHAT and CDR2 FQNNGV. Using reference TRBV11-2 and TRBJ2-7 for the parts outside the CDR3, the full variable domain is EAGVAQSPRYKIIEKRQSVAFWCNPISGHATLYWYQQILGQGPKLLIQFQNNGVVDDSQLPKDRFSAERLKGVDSTLKIQPAKLEDSAVYLCASSLDSGFYEQYFGPGTRLTVT.

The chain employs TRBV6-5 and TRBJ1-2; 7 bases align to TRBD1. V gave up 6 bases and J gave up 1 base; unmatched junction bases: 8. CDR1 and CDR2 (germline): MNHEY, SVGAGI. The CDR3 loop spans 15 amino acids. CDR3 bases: TGTGCCAGCAGGAAGACAGGGCCGAGTAACTATGGCTACACCTTC. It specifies CASRKTGPSNYGYTF.

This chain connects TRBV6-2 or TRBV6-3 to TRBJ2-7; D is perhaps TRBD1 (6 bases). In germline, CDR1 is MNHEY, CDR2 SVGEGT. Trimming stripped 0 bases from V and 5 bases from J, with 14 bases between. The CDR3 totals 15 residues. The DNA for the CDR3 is TGTGCCAGCAGTTACTCGTCCAGGGGTCTCGACGAGCAGTACTTC. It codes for CASSYSSRGLDEQYF.

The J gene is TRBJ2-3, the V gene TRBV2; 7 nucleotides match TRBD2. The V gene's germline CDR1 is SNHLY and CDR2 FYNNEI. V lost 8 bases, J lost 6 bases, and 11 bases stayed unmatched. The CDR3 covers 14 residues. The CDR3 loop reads CASCRDYLTDTQYF. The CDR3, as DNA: TGTGCCAGCTGCCGGGACTACCTAACGGATACGCAGTATTTT.

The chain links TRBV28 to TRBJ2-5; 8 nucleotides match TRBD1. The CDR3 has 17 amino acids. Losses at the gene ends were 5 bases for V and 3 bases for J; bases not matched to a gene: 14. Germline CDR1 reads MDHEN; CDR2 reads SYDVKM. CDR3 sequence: CASSPKRTGRNEETQYF. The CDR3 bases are TGTGCCAGCAGTCCAAAACGGACAGGGAGGAACGAAGAGACCCAGTACTTC.

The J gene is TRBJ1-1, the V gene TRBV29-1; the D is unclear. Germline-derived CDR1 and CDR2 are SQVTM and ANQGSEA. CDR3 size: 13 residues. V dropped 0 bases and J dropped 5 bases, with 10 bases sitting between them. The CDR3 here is CSVEDPRGTEAFF. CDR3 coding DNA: TGCAGCGTTGAAGATCCACGGGGTACTGAAGCTTTCTTT.

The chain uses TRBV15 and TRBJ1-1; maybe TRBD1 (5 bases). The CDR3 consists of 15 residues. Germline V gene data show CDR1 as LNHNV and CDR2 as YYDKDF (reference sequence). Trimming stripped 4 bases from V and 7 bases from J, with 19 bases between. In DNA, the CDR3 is TGTGCCACCAGCATGGCGGCAGGGATAACCTTTGAAGCTTTCTTT. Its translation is CATSMAAGITFEAFF.

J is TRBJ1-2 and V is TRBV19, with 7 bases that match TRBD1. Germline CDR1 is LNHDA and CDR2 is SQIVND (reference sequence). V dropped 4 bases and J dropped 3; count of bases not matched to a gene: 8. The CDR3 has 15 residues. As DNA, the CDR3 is TGTGCCAGTAGTACTGGGACAGCTAAACACTATGGCTACACCTTC. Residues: CASSTGTAKHYGYTF. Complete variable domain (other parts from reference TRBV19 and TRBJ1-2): DGGITQSPKYLFRKEGQNVTLSCEQNLNHDAMYWYRQDPGQGLRLIYYSQIVNDFQKGDIAEGYSVSREKKESFPLTVTSAQKNPTAFYLCASSTGTAKHYGYTFGSGTRLTVV.

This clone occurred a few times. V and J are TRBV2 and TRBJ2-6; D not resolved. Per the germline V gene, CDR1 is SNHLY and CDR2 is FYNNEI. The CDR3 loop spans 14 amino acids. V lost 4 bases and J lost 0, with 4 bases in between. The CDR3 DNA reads TGTGCCAGCAGTGGGAGCTCTGGGGCCAACGTCCTGACTTTC. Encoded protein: CASSGSSGANVLTF.

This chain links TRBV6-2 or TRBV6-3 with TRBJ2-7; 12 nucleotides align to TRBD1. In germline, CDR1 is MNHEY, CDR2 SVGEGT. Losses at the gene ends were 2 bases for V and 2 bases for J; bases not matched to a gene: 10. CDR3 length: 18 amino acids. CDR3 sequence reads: CASSYPTARDRGPYEQYF. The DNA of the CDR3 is TGTGCCAGCAGTTACCCAACGGCGAGGGACAGGGGGCCCTACGAGCAGTACTTC.

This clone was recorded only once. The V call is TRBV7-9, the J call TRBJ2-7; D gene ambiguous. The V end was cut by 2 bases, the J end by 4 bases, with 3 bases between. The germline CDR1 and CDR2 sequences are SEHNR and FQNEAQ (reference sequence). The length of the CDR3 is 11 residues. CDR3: CASSLSYEQYF. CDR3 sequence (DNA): TGTGCCAGCAGCTTATCTTACGAGCAGTACTTC.

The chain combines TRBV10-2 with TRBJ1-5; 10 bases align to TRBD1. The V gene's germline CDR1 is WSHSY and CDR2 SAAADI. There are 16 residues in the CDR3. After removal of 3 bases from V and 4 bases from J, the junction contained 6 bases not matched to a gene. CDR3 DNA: TGCGCCAGCAGTGACAGGGACAGGGGAACAAATCAGCCCCAGCATTTT. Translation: CASSDRDRGTNQPQHF.

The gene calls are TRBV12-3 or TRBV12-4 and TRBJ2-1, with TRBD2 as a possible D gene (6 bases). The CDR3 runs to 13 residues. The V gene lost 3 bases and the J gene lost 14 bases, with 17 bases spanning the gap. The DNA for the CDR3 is TGTGCCAGCAGTTTTCAGGGTAGGGAGGTGGAGTTCTTC. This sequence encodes CASSFQGREVEFF.

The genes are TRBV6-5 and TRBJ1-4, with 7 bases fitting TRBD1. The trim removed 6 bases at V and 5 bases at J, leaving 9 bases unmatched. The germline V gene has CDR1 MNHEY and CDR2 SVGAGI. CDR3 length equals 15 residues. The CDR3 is CASRLGGTDNEKLFF. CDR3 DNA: TGTGCCAGCAGGTTGGGCGGGACAGACAATGAAAAACTGTTTTTT.

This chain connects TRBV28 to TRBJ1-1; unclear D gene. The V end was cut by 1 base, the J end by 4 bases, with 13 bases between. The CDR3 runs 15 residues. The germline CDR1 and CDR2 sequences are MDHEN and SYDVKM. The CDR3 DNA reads TGTGCCAGCAGTTTATCACCAGGTTCAACCACTGAAGCTTTCTTT. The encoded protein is CASSLSPGSTTEAFF.

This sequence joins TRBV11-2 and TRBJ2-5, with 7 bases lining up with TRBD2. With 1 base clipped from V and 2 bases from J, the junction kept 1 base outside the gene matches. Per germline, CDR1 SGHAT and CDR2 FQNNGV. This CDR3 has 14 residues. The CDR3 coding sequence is TGTGCCAGCAGCTTAGGACTAGCTCAAGAGACCCAGTACTTC. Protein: CASSLGLAQETQYF.

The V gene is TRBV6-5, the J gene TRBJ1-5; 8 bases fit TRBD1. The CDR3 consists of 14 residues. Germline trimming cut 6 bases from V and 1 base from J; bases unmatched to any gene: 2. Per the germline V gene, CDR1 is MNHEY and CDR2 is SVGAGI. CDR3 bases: TGTGCCAGCAGCGACAGGGGCAGCAATCAGCCCCAGCATTTT. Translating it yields CASSDRGSNQPQHF.

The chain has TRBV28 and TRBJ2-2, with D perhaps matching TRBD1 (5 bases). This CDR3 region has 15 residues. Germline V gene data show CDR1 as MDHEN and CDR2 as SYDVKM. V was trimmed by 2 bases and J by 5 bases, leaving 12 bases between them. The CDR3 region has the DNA TGTGCCAGCAGTTTAGTCCAGGGCCGAACCGGGGAGCTGTTTTTT. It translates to CASSLVQGRTGELFF.

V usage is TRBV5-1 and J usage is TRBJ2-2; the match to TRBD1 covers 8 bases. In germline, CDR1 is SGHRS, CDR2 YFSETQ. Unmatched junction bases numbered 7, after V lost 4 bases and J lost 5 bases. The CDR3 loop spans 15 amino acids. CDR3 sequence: CASSQGTGPTGELFF. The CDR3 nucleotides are TGCGCCAGCAGCCAAGGGACAGGACCTACCGGGGAGCTGTTTTTT.

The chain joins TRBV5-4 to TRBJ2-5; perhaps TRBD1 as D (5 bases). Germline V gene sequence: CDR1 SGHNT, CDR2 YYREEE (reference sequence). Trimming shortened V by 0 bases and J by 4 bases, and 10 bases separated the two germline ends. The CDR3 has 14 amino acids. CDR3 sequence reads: CASSLGTGRETQYF. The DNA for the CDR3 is TGTGCCAGCAGCTTGGGTACAGGTAGAGAGACCCAGTACTTC.

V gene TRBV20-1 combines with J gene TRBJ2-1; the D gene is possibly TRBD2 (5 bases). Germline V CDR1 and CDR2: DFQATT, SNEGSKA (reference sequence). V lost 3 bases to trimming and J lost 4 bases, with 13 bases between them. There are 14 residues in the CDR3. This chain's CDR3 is CSASQGRGYNEQFF. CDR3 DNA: TGCAGTGCTAGTCAAGGGAGAGGATACAATGAGCAGTTCTTC.

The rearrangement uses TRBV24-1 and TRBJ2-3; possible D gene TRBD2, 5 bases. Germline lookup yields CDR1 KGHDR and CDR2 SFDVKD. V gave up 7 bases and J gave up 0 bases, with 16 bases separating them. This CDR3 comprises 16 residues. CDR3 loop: CATSPAEVLSTDTQYF. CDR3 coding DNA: TGTGCCACCAGCCCGGCGGAGGTCCTCAGCACAGATACGCAGTATTTT.

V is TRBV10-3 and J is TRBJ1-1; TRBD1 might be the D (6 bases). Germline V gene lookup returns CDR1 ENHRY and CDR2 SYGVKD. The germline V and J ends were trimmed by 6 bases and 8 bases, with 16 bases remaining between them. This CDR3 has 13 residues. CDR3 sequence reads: CAISEQGGSEAFF. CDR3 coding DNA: TGTGCCATCAGCGAACAGGGAGGGTCGGAAGCTTTCTTT.